These 17 T cell receptor beta chains share one sample of origin, sequenced in a study of blood T cells in healthy people across ages. With a J-beta primer mix and a sample-barcoded 5' primer, a second PCR ran about 6 to 11 cycles. MiXCR was run by TCRdb on the 5' RACE reads, yielding one entry per CDR3 protein. The table lists roughly 1.7 million distinct CDR3 sequences, almost 35% of them singletons. The material sequenced was blood. All receptors derive from a woman younger than 45 in good health.

In its sample, this clonotype was seen a few times. The J gene is TRBJ2-1, the V gene TRBV20-1; 7 bases map to TRBD2. The CDR3 covers 14 residues. Losses at the gene ends were 5 bases for V and 0 bases for J; bases not matched to a gene: 4. The germline CDR1 and CDR2 sequences are DFQATT and SNEGSKA (reference sequence). In DNA form, the CDR3 reads TGCAGTGCTTGGGACTATTCCTCCTACAATGAGCAGTTCTTC. This encodes CSAWDYSSYNEQFF.

This clonotype showed up just a few times. One end of the junction fails to match germline, which may point to a read error. V and J are TRBV27 and TRBJ2-7, with 13 bases identical to TRBD2. There are 16 residues in the CDR3. Germline V gives CDR1 MNHEY, CDR2 SMNVEV (reference sequence). Here the CDR3 reads CASRDSGTSGTYGQYF. CDR3 nucleotide sequence: TGTGCCAGCAGGGATTCGGGGACTAGCGGGACCTACGGGCAGTACTTC.

The chain is built from TRBV2 and TRBJ2-7; D is unresolved. From germline, CDR1 is SNHLY and CDR2 FYNNEI. V lost 2 bases, J lost 7 bases, and 18 bases lay in between. This CDR3 is 15 amino acids long. The CDR3 loop is CASSEFKWGSEEQYF. CDR3 DNA sequence: TGTGCCAGCAGTGAATTTAAGTGGGGTTCGGAAGAGCAGTACTTC.

For this clonotype: At one of its ends the junction is not consistent with the germline gene, which may arise from a read error. The chain recombines TRBV7-9 with TRBJ2-5; D might be TRBD2 (7 bases). Germline V gene sequence: CDR1 SEHNR, CDR2 FQNEAQ (reference sequence). This CDR3 has 14 residues. In nucleotides, the CDR3 is TGTGCCAGCAGCTTGCGGGGGCTTCAAGGGACCCAGTACTTC. Protein product: CASSLRGLQGTQYF.

This chain joins TRBV7-2 and TRBJ2-7; 12 nucleotides align to TRBD1. From germline, CDR1 is SGHTA and CDR2 FQGNSA. The V and J ends lost 5 bases and 6 bases, in that order; junction bases with no gene match: 11. The length of the CDR3 is 16 residues. Written as DNA, the CDR3 is TGTGCCAGCAGCCCCCTGAAGGGACAGGGGGCCCTCGAGCAGTACTTC. It encodes CASSPLKGQGALEQYF.

This clonotype was counted a few times. V and J are TRBV20-1 and TRBJ2-7; 10 bases line up with TRBD2. The CDR3 extends over 16 amino acids. The V segment lost 0 bases and the J segment 4 bases; nucleotides outside the gene matches: 9. Germline CDR1 is DFQATT and CDR2 is SNEGSKA (reference sequence). The CDR3 DNA is TGCAGTGCTAGAGATGACAGGACTAGCGGAAAATACGAGCAGTACTTC. As protein: CSARDDRTSGKYEQYF.

The DNA of the CDR3 is TGTGCCAGCGAGCGAGGGGGAGGAGATACGCAGTATTTT. It is translated as CASERGGGDTQYF. The chain employs TRBV9 and TRBJ2-3; D is tentatively TRBD1 or TRBD2 (6 bases each). The length of the CDR3 is 13 residues. Trimming removed 7 bases at V and 5 bases at J, with 14 bases between. Germline loops: CDR1 SGDLS, CDR2 YYNGEE.

The V call is TRBV6-5, the J call TRBJ1-1; unclear D gene. The CDR3 consists of 12 residues. CDR1 and CDR2 (germline): MNHEY, SVGAGI. The V gene lost 3 bases and the J gene lost 10 bases, with 12 bases spanning the gap. Here the CDR3 DNA reads TGTGCCAGCAGTTATAAGGACGGACTAGCTTTCTTT. Encoded protein: CASSYKDGLAFF.

This clonotype was detected ten times or more. The rearrangement uses TRBV20-1 and TRBJ2-5; 7 bases fit TRBD2. J gave up 0 bases and V 3 bases, and 7 bases lay outside the gene matches. Per the germline V gene, CDR1 is DFQATT and CDR2 is SNEGSKA (reference sequence). CDR3 length equals 15 residues. The CDR3 sequence is CSASTRGNYQETQYF. CDR3 DNA: TGCAGTGCTAGCACGCGGGGGAATTACCAAGAGACCCAGTACTTC.

The CDR3 here is CAITPGLAVSTDTQYF. The CDR3 region has the DNA TGTGCCATCACCCCAGGACTAGCGGTAAGCACAGATACGCAGTATTTT. The chain joins TRBV10-3 to TRBJ2-3; 10 bases are shared with TRBD2. Germline V gene data show CDR1 as ENHRY and CDR2 as SYGVKD. The CDR3 is made up of 16 amino acids. J lost 0 bases, V lost 7 bases, and 7 bases had no gene match.

This clonotype has just a few counts. This chain links TRBV4-1 with TRBJ2-7; TRBD2 matches 11 bases. CDR1 is MGHRA and CDR2 is YSYEKL in the germline V gene. V shed 4 bases, J shed 9 bases, and the junction held 11 bases outside the gene matches. The CDR3 is 15 residues long. CDR3 coding DNA: TGCGCCAGCAGCCCGACTAGTAGCGGGGGGGCACGGCAGTACTTC. Its protein is CASSPTSSGGARQYF.

The rearrangement links TRBV9 to TRBJ2-5, with TRBD2 matching 7 bases. Gene TRBJ2-7 matches the end of the DNA better, so the J call may be wrong. The CDR3 spans 16 residues. Germline V CDR1 and CDR2: SGDLS, YYNGEE. CDR3 amino acids: CASSVVAGEGPIEQYF. The CDR3 nucleotides are TGTGCCAGCAGCGTAGTCGCCGGGGAGGGCCCGATCGAGCAGTACTTC.

This clonotype was seen a handful of times. The rearrangement uses TRBV7-6 and TRBJ2-7; no firm D call. CDR1 is SGHVS and CDR2 is FNYEAQ in the germline V gene. The CDR3 consists of 13 residues. V lost 4 bases to trimming and J lost 6 bases, with 13 bases between them. CDR3 sequence (DNA): TGTGCCAGCAGCTACAATTATAGAACCGAGCAGTACTTC. This codes for CASSYNYRTEQYF.

This clonotype was observed once. The J gene is TRBJ2-7, the V gene TRBV27; a possible D gene is TRBD2 (5 bases). The DNA end lines up better with TRBJ2-5; the J call may be wrong. CDR1 is MNHEY and CDR2 is SMNVEV in the germline V gene (reference sequence). The CDR3 contains 16 residues. Here the CDR3 DNA reads TGTGCCAGCAGTAACACCCCCGGGGAACCTTTGGAGACCCAGTACTTC. Its protein product is CASSNTPGEPLETQYF.

There are a few counts of this clonotype. Here the CDR3 DNA reads TGTGCCAGCAGAGACCCGACTAGCGGGACGTCCTACGAGCAGTACTTC. Translation: CASRDPTSGTSYEQYF. The gene calls are TRBV2 and TRBJ2-7, with TRBD2 matching over 11 bases. J was trimmed by 1 base and V by 6 bases; bases with no gene match: 8. The CDR3 loop spans 16 amino acids. Germline V gives CDR1 SNHLY, CDR2 FYNNEI.

Here the CDR3 reads CASSTPNYEQYF. The DNA of the CDR3 is TGCGCCAGCAGCACTCCCAACTACGAGCAGTACTTC. The chain has TRBV5-1 and TRBJ2-7; D remains unclear. CDR3 length: 12 residues. V was cut by 4 bases and J by 3 bases, with 8 bases left in between. CDR1 and CDR2 (germline): SGHRS, YFSETQ.

The V gene is TRBV28, the J gene TRBJ2-3, with 8 bases lining up with TRBD1. The length of the CDR3 is 16 residues. Germline V gene data show CDR1 as MDHEN and CDR2 as SYDVKM. J gave up 3 bases and V 5 bases, and 10 bases lay outside the gene matches. The DNA for the CDR3 is TGTGCCAGCAGTCTCACCGGACAGGGTACGACAGATACGCAGTATTTT. This gives the protein CASSLTGQGTTDTQYF.